This T cell receptor beta chain emerged from a study of T cell repertoires in ileal Crohn's disease. Across the study: Surgery for a complication: stricturing in 61%, penetrating in approximately 39%. Study results and caveats: Compared with CD4 T cells, sorted CD8 cells carried more expanded clones. Every patient over 26.8% clonality showed endoscopic recurrence.

The CDR3 is made up of 15 amino acids. The germline V gene has CDR1 LNHNV and CDR2 YYDKDF (reference sequence). V lost 0 bases and J lost 2, with 8 bases in between. The data were produced by immunoSEQ multiplex PCR, yet TCRdb's version contains in-frame clones alone and is incomplete. The table shows 1,100 or so clones, with around 95% occurring only once. Concerning this clone: No antigen is known for it.

This chain joins TRBV15 and TRBJ1-5; D is undetermined. This TCR was recovered from an adult with Crohn's disease. The sequenced sample was ileal tissue. The CDR3 region is CATSRDQEGNQPQHF. The CDR3 bases are TGTGCCACCAGCAGAGATCAGGAGGGCAATCAGCCCCAGCATTTT.